This T cell receptor beta chain was recorded in a study of cytomegalovirus exposure and HLA in healthy donors (dated by TCRdb to about 2017). In terms of the full investigation: In an earlier analysis of some 610 of the donors, 276 Gb of sequence data and approximately 120 million unique TCR beta sequences from about 190 million T cells were reported. Donor age, sex, ethnicity and CMV serostatus were compiled together with the repertoire data. A handful of DR-DQ haplotypes were handled as single units for association and clustering because linkage in the cohort was strong. Both class I and class II loci were covered by HLA typing, at four-digit resolution. The study aimed to test whether signatures of past pathogen exposure could be identified by cataloging public T cell receptors. High-throughput TCR immunosequencing, statistical association of individual TCRs with disease status, and machine learning were combined to predict cytomegalovirus infection status. Typing coverage differed by locus: A, B, C, DRB1 and DQB1 were typed in about 620-640 donors, DQA1 in about 560, DPA1 in approximately 610, and DPB1 in just under 480. Every repertoire in the discovery cohort had been generated on one and the same sequencing platform. A later analysis re-analyzed previously published TCR beta repertoires from about 600 donors and added high-resolution HLA genotyping to study TCR occurrence patterns. The genetic ancestry cluster associated with self-reported Caucasian donors included 70% to 85% of the roughly 360 genotyped donors. A later genetic analysis used genome-wide SNP genotypes for about 65% of the 666 donors, treating that subset as a discovery cohort. About 300 gigabases of sequencing data and roughly 90 million unique TCR sequences were included in an early release covering about 700 HLA-typed donors. The later analysis used no new phenotypic data to find candidate immune exposures, relying instead on TCR beta sequences and their occurrence across donors. To decide whether each TCR beta V gene segment behaved as functional or pseudogenic, an earlier analysis of several hundred of the donors relied on high-throughput TCR beta sequencing. A separate validation cohort of about 110 different subjects was used in addition to the approximately 610-subject first cohort. The study used immunosequencing to profile the T cell repertoires of approximately 690 subjects and linked those repertoires to cytomegalovirus serostatus. On average, roughly 200,000 unique TCR beta nucleotide sequences were sequenced per donor among 398 genotyped donors of the cohort, with roughly 18% of those sequences being non-productive. Points the paper makes about the study in general: At a false discovery rate of 0.05, a later analysis linked around 17,000 TCR beta sequences to specific HLA alleles. A cluster of highly shared sequence variants was judged likely to represent a technical artifact of the sequencing pipeline. Linkage disequilibrium might explain the correlated functional status among segregating V segments, but an unknown experimental factor could not be excluded. The authors suggested that the approach could potentially be extended to other disease states and immunological phenotypes. Assigning TCR associations to individual alleles was difficult when HLA alleles, especially DR and DQ, strongly co-occurred. Presence/absence analyses assumed roughly uniform sequencing depth across donors, an assumption that may not hold. For the cohort, immune exposure information was limited to CMV serostatus. V-gene and J-gene trimming of TCR beta chains was associated with a missense DCLRE1C variant in a later genetic analysis, and the association was replicated in an independent cohort. A total of about 150 TCR beta chains were listed by the study as associated with cytomegalovirus. A further reported finding was that TCR beta sequences accurately predicted the HLA-A and HLA-B alleles for most subjects in the first cohort. In both the original and validation cohorts, the classifier was reported to diagnose cytomegalovirus status with high specificity and sensitivity. In vitro tests confirmed that a few of the cytomegalovirus-associated TCR beta chains recognize cytomegalovirus antigens. A later analysis found that HLA-associated TCR beta chains were more clonally expanded and had lower generation probabilities than equally common non-associated chains. The cohort was sequenced for TCR beta chains only, and without alpha or paired-chain data the features that could be detected were limited. In a later genetic analysis, fewer N-insertions in productive TCRs were reported among donors in an Asian-associated ancestry cluster than the approximately 630-donor mean. While some public TCRs were present in many individuals, most TCR sequences turned up only very rarely across donors. Because HLA typing was missing for some donors at each locus, association tests included only the typed subset. A later analysis found that TCR association rates varied across HLA loci, with DRB1 alleles showing the most associated TCRs and HLA-C alleles the fewest. The earlier analysis of approximately 540 of the donors excluded fewer than 20 rarely observed V segments, including chromosome 9 orphons, because counts were too low. According to a later analysis, parvovirus B19, influenza, CMV and Epstein-Barr virus appeared linked to several top co-occurrence clusters. According to a later analysis, most CMV-associated TCR beta chains appeared to be HLA-restricted, and the HLA associations seemed to be driven largely by CMV exposure. In an earlier analysis of some 550 of the donors, most TCR beta V segments were observed in productive rearrangements about 87% or about 30% of the time, broadly matching IMGT annotations.

On this clone: Its antigen is not yet known. Base qualities are not at hand, and no much larger clone is one base apart.

The cohort was made up of 500 to 850 healthy bone marrow donors. At the time of sampling, all cohort members were nominally healthy, though unrecorded immune exposures were likely present. The donor tested CMV seronegative and was one of the 352 seronegative cohort members. A peripheral blood sample was provided by each donor, and peripheral blood mononuclear cells were used for TCR beta sequencing. Genomic DNA extraction from the blood cell samples was performed with the Qiagen DNeasy Blood Extraction Kit. Library prep was done by the immunoSEQ multiplex PCR assay. A mixture of 60 forward primers for TCR Vbeta segments and 13 reverse primers for TCR Jbeta segments was used in the multiplex PCR. The CDR3 region of rearranged TCR beta genes was amplified from genomic DNA by a multiplex PCR assay. The amplified TCR beta libraries were sequenced on the Illumina HiSeq System as 87-base-pair reads. Under the source paper's analysis protocol: Across the roughly 670 repertoires, a later analysis counted 80 million or so unique TCR beta chains, roughly 11 million of which were shared by at least two donors. Raw reads were error-corrected and collapsed into unique sequences by a nearest-neighbor algorithm in which closely related sequences were merged to remove PCR and sequencing errors. V, D and J gene segments were assigned by aligning CDR3 sequences to IMGT reference sequences. Each retained sequence needed at least a six-nucleotide match to both a V gene segment and a J gene segment. Rearrangements were called productive when the CDR3 lacked stop codons and stayed in frame with V and J; all others were non-productive. CDR3 was defined according to IMGT convention as the region running from the second conserved V-encoded cysteine to the conserved J-encoded phenylalanine. Sequences without an unambiguous match to a single V gene segment were excluded from the earlier analysis of several hundred of the donors. An earlier analysis of several hundred of the donors called V segments functional above 56.7% productive rearrangements and segregating when the between-donor standard deviation exceeded 5%. A statistical classification framework was built to diagnose cytomegalovirus status from the catalog of TCR beta chain sequences. A later analysis assigned V and J genes by comparing TCR nucleotide sequences with IMGT/GENE-DB human TR gene sequences. The TCRdist pipeline was used in a later analysis to assign CDR3 sequences and most-parsimonious VDJ recombination scenarios. In a later analysis, each TCR beta chain was defined by its CDR3 amino acid sequence together with its V-gene family, and reads lacking a unique V-gene family were excluded. As a way to deal with suspected cross-contamination and a sequencing artifact, a later analysis dropped approximately 590 nucleotide sequences that were highly shared and had low generation probability. A later analysis calculated a clonal expansion index for each public chain from normalized within-repertoire ranks of inferred template counts. In a later analysis, generation probabilities were computed using a VDJ recombination model fitted to out-of-frame rearrangements, and the results were checked against IGoR. In a later analysis, TCR-TCR, TCR-HLA and TCR-CMV co-occurrence was scored with hypergeometric tests, and a repertoire-size bias correction was applied to TCR pairs. False discovery rates were estimated in a later analysis by permuting HLA or CMV assignments 20 times. A later analysis grouped co-occurring TCRs with DBSCAN, adding TCRdist sequence similarity when clustering within HLA-allele-positive subsets. For co-occurrence clustering, repertoires with fewer than 30,000 or more than 120,000 public chains were excluded, along with roughly 5 repertoires with anomalous nucleotide sharing. The immuneACCESS repertoire file appears here via TCRdb, limited to in-frame rearrangements. These files lack a portion of the clones; in checked studies, under half of the deficit traces to unresolved V genes, and the cause of the others is not known. The V and J calls and clone size come from that table; D and trimming were worked out from the DNA. Here the sample has approximately 150,000 clones; roughly 80% occur a single time. The ten biggest clones cover about 4.4% of the sample.

Sequencing was done on a sample of PBMCs. The sequence came from a man in his forties in good health and CMV-seronegative.

The CDR3: CASSIAGRHGYTF. The DNA sequence is given as TGTGCCAGTAGTATTGCTGGGAGGCACGGCTACACCTTC. The rearrangement combines TRBV19 with TRBJ1-2, with the D gene call left open. The CDR3 runs 13 amino acids, cysteine and phenylalanine included. Just CDR3 DNA is preserved here, 39 bases in frame from base 1. CDR1 and CDR2 are drawn from the germline V gene (reference sequence): LNHDA, SQIVND. The junction carries 13 bases between V and J, which are trimmed by 3 bases and 8 bases respectively.